Reported below is one T cell receptor (beta chain). What it recognizes is unknown. These data are taken from a study of shared clonotypes between healthy human individuals. Overall study results and limits: Richness estimates generally favored naive over memory subsets.

Germline values: CDR1 MNHNS, CDR2 SASEGT. The CDR3 spans 12 residues. Trimming took 8 bases from V and 5 from J, leaving 10 bases between them. Assay: immunoSEQ multiplex PCR; the TCRdb copy retains only in-frame clones and omits some. The sample shows roughly 2,300,000 clones, around 93% of them seen only once. This TCR came from a man between 18 and 29 years old in good health. Some clones in this sample may be carry-over from other donors' samples. This chain joins TRBV6-1 and TRBJ1-5; D is possibly TRBD1 (6 bases). The sample was naive CD4+ T cells from PBMCs. Subset defined: CD45RA+ positively selected. CDR3 nucleotide sequence: TGTGCCAGCCTGCACAGGGATCAGCCCCAGCATTTT. Translated, it gives CASLHRDQPQHF.